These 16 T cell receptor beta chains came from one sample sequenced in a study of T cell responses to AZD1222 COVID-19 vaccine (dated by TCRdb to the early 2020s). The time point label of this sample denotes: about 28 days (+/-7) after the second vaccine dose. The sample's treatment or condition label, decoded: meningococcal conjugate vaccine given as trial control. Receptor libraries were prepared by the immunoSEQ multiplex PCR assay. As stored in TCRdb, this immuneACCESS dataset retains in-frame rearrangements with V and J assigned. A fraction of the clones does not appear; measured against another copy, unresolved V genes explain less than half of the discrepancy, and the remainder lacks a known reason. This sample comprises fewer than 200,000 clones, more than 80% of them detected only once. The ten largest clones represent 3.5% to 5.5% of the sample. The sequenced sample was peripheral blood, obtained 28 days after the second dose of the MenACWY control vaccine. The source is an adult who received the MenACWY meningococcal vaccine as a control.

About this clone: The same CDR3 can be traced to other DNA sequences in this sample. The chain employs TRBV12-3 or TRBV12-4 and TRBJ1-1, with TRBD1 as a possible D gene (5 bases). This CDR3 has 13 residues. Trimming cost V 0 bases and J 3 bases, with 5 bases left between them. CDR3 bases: TGTGCCAGCAGTTTAGCGGGGGACACTGAAGCTTTCTTT. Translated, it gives CASSLAGDTEAFF.

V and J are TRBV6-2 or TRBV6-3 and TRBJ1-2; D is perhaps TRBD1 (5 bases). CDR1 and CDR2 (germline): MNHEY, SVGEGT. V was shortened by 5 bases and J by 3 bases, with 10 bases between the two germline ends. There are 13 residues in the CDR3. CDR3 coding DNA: TGTGCCAGCAGTACTATCAGGGACTATGGCTACACCTTC. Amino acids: CASSTIRDYGYTF.

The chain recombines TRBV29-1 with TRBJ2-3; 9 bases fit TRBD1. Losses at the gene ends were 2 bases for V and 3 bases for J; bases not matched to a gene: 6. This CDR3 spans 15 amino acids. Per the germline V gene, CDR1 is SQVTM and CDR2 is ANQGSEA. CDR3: CSVESPGQGTDTQYF. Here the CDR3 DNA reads TGCAGCGTTGAAAGTCCGGGACAGGGTACAGATACGCAGTATTTT.

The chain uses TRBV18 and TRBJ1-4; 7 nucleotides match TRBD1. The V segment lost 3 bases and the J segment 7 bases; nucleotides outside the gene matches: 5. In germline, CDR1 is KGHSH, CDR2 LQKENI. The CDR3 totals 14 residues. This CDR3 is CASSPGQAPEKLFF. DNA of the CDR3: TGTGCCAGCTCACCCGGACAGGCCCCTGAAAAACTGTTTTTT.

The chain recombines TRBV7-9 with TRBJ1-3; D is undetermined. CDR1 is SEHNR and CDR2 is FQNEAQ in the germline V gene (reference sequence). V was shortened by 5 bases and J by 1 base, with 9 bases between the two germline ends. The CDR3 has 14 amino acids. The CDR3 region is CASSQTWSGNTIYF. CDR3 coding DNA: TGTGCCAGCAGCCAGACATGGTCTGGAAACACCATATATTTT. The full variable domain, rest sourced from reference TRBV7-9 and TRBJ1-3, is DTGVSQNPRHKITKRGQNVTFRCDPISEHNRLYWYRQTLGQGPEFLTYFQNEAQLEKSRLLSDRFSAERPKGSFSTLEIQRTEQGDSAMYLCASSQTWSGNTIYFGEGSWLTVV.

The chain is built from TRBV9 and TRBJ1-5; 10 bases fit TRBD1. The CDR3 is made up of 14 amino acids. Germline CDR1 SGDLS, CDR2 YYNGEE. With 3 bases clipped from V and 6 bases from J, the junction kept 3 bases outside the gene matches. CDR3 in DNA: TGTGCCAGCAGCGCGGACAGGGGGGCTCAGCCCCAGCATTTT. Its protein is CASSADRGAQPQHF.

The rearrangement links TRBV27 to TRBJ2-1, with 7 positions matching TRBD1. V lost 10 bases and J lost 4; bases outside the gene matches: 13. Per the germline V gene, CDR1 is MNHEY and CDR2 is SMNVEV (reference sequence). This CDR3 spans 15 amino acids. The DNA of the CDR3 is TGTGCCACCTTGGGACAGACCCCACCTTACAATGAGCAGTTCTTC. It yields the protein CATLGQTPPYNEQFF.

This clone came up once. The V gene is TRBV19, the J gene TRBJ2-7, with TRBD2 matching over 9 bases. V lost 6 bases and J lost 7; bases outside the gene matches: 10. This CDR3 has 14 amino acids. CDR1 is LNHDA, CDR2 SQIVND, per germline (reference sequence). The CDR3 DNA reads TGTGCCAGTAGCCCCTCTAGCGGGATACGTGAGCAGTACTTC. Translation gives CASSPSSGIREQYF.

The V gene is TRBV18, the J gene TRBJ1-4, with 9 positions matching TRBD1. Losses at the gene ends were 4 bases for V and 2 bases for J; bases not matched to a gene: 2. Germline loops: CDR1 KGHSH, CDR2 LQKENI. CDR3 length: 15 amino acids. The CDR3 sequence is CASSRGTGTNEKLFF. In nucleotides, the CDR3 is TGTGCCAGCTCACGCGGGACAGGGACTAATGAAAAACTGTTTTTT.

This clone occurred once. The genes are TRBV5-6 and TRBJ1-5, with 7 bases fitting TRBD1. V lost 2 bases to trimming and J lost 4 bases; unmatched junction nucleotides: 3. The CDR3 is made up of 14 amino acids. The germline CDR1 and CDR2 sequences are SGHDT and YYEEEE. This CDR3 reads CASSFRQGNQPQHF. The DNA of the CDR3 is TGTGCCAGCAGCTTCCGACAGGGAAATCAGCCCCAGCATTTT.

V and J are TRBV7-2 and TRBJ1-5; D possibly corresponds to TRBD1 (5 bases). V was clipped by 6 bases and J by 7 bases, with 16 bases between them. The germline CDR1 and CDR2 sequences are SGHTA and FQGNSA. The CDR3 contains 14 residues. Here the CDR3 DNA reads TGTGCCAGCAGTCAACTCCAGGGATACCAGCCCCAGCATTTT. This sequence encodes CASSQLQGYQPQHF.

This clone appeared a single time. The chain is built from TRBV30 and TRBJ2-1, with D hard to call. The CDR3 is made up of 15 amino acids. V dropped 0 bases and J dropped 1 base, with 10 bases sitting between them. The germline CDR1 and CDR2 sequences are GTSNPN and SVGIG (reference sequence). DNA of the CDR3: TGTGCCTGGAGTGTACCGTCCAGTTCCTACAATGAGCAGTTCTTC. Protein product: CAWSVPSSSYNEQFF.

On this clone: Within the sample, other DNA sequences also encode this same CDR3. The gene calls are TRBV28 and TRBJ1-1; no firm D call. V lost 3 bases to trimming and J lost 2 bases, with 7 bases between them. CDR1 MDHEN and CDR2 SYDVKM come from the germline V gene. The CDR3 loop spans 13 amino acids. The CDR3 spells CASSLDGNTEAFF. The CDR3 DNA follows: TGTGCCAGCAGTTTGGACGGTAACACTGAAGCTTTCTTT.

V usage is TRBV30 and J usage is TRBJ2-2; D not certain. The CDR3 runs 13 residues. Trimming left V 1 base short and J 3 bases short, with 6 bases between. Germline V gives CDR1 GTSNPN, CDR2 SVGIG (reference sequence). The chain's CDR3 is CAWSDTYTGELFF. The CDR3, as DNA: TGTGCCTGGAGTGACACCTACACCGGGGAGCTGTTTTTT.

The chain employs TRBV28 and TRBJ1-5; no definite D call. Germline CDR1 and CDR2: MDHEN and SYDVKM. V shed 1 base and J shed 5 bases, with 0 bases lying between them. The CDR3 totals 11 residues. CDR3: CASSLYQPQHF. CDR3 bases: TGTGCCAGCAGTTTATATCAGCCCCAGCATTTT.

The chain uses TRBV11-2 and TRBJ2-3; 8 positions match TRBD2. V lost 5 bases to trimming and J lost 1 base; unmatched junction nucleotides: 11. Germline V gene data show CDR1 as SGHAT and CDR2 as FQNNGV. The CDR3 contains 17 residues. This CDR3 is CASSHTGWREGTDTQYF. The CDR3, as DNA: TGTGCCAGCAGCCACACGGGGTGGCGGGAGGGCACAGATACGCAGTATTTT.